Below are 14 T cell receptor beta chains sequenced from a single sample in a study of blood T cells in healthy people across ages. Alongside a J-beta primer mix, a sample-barcoded 5' primer served in a second PCR lasting roughly 7 to 11 cycles. MiXCR, run by TCRdb on the 5' RACE reads, gives a single entry per CDR3 protein. This sample has roughly 1.9 million distinct CDR3 sequences, with about 39% found just once. Sequencing was done on a sample of blood. The receptors were sampled from a human donor in good health.

A few counts support this clonotype. The chain combines TRBV7-6 with TRBJ1-4; the match to TRBD1 covers 9 bases. The J segment lost 8 bases and the V segment lost 5 bases, leaving 9 bases of the junction unmatched. Germline V gene sequence: CDR1 SGHVS, CDR2 FNYEAQ. This CDR3 region has 15 residues. The CDR3 region has the DNA TGTGCCAGCAGCCCCGGACAGGGGTTGGGGGAAAAACTGTTTTTT. Its translation is CASSPGQGLGEKLFF.

This clonotype has just a few counts. This chain uses TRBV7-9 with TRBJ2-1, with D possibly called TRBD1 or TRBD2 (5 bases each). From germline, CDR1 is SEHNR and CDR2 FQNEAQ (reference sequence). Trimming left V 1 base short and J 7 bases short, with 11 bases between. There are 14 residues in the CDR3. The CDR3 DNA sequence: TGTGCCAGCAGCTTAGGGGGACGGACAAATGAGCAGTTCTTC. It translates to CASSLGGRTNEQFF. Full variable domain (rest looked up from reference TRBV7-9 and TRBJ2-1): DTGVSQNPRHKITKRGQNVTFRCDPISEHNRLYWYRQTLGQGPEFLTYFQNEAQLEKSRLLSDRFSAERPKGSFSTLEIQRTEQGDSAMYLCASSLGGRTNEQFFGPGTRLTVL.

The chain carries TRBV6-2 or TRBV6-3 and TRBJ1-1; possible D gene TRBD1, 5 bases. The CDR3 totals 16 residues. Germline V gives CDR1 MNHEY, CDR2 SVGEGT. V was cut by 0 bases and J by 7 bases, with 18 bases left in between. CDR3 residues: CASSYSIPAAGGEAFF. The CDR3 region has the DNA TGTGCCAGCAGTTACTCGATTCCAGCGGCTGGGGGTGAAGCTTTCTTT.

This chain connects TRBV3-1 to TRBJ1-2; maybe TRBD1 (6 bases). V dropped 5 bases and J dropped 5 bases, with 18 bases sitting between them. The V gene's germline CDR1 is LGHDT and CDR2 YNNKEL (reference sequence). The CDR3 consists of 15 residues. The CDR3 is CASSGNRDGNYGYTF. CDR3 DNA: TGTGCCAGCAGCGGCAACAGGGACGGGAATTATGGCTACACCTTC.

This clonotype appeared many times. The chain recombines TRBV29-1 with TRBJ2-1; either TRBD1 or TRBD2 may fit D (6 bases each). V was trimmed by 6 bases and J by 3 bases, leaving 12 bases between them. Germline values: CDR1 SQVTM, CDR2 ANQGSEA. CDR3 length: 13 amino acids. The CDR3 coding sequence is TGCAGCGTCGAGGGGGGTCTCTACAATGAGCAGTTCTTC. This codes for CSVEGGLYNEQFF.

This clonotype was detected a few times. The chain has TRBV20-1 and TRBJ2-7; D is uncertain. CDR3 length: 14 amino acids. The V gene lost 3 bases and the J gene lost 2 bases, with 14 bases spanning the gap. Germline V gene data show CDR1 as DFQATT and CDR2 as SNEGSKA (reference sequence). The CDR3 nucleotides read TGCAGTGCTAGGGACCCTCGAGGCCCCTACGAGCAGTACTTC. Protein sequence: CSARDPRGPYEQYF.

Worth noting for this clonotype: At one of its ends the junction is not consistent with the germline gene, which may arise from a read error. This chain uses TRBV20-1 with TRBJ2-5, with D uncertain. Germline assignment: CDR1 DFQATT and CDR2 SNEGSKA (reference sequence). CDR3 size: 15 residues. This chain's CDR3 is CSARNWVGNQETQYF. Written as DNA, the CDR3 is TGCAGTGCTAGAAACTGGGTGGGCAACCAGGAGACCCAGTACTTC.

This clonotype was detected only a few times. The rearrangement uses TRBV11-2 and TRBJ2-1; 11 nucleotides match TRBD2. The germline V gene has CDR1 SGHAT and CDR2 FQNNGV. The CDR3 runs to 17 residues. Trimming at V came to 7 bases and at J to 0 bases, leaving 8 bases not matched to a gene. This CDR3 is CASNSGGTSGSYNEQFF. CDR3 in DNA: TGTGCCAGCAACTCAGGCGGGACTAGCGGCTCCTACAATGAGCAGTTCTTC.

This clonotype has a handful of counts. As DNA, the CDR3 is TGTGCCAGCAGCTCACCTCTGGCCGGAGATACGCAGTATTTT. Residues: CASSSPLAGDTQYF. The rearrangement joins TRBV13 to TRBJ2-3; D uncertain. CDR1 and CDR2 from the germline V gene are PRHDT and FYEKMQ (reference sequence). Trimming removed 4 bases at V and 5 bases at J, with 13 bases between. The CDR3 totals 14 residues.

This clonotype has more than one count but fewer than ten. The J gene is TRBJ2-4, the V gene TRBV4-3, with TRBD1 identical over 7 bases. Germline V gene sequence: CDR1 LGHNA, CDR2 YSLEER. The CDR3 totals 15 residues. Unmatched junction bases numbered 6, after V lost 4 bases and J lost 3 bases. The CDR3 is CASSRLTGSKNIQYF. As DNA, the CDR3 is TGCGCCAGCAGCCGCCTGACAGGGAGCAAAAACATTCAGTACTTC.

This clonotype has just a few counts. The V gene is TRBV7-9, the J gene TRBJ1-2; 7 bases align to TRBD1. This CDR3 region has 14 residues. The germline V gene has CDR1 SEHNR and CDR2 FQNEAQ (reference sequence). J lost 5 bases, V lost 5 bases, and 8 bases had no gene match. Here the CDR3 DNA reads TGTGCCAGCAGCGCCTCGGGACAGCTTTATGGCTACACCTTC. Protein product: CASSASGQLYGYTF. Together with reference TRBV7-9 and TRBJ1-2, the CDR3 gives the full variable domain: DTGVSQNPRHKITKRGQNVTFRCDPISEHNRLYWYRQTLGQGPEFLTYFQNEAQLEKSRLLSDRFSAERPKGSFSTLEIQRTEQGDSAMYLCASSASGQLYGYTFGSGTRLTVV.

The rearrangement joins TRBV10-3 to TRBJ1-1; TRBD1 matches at 11 bases. V was clipped by 11 bases and J by 0 bases; unmatched bases: 5. This CDR3 is 14 amino acids long. Germline CDR1 is ENHRY and CDR2 is SYGVKD. CDR3 DNA: TGTGCCGCCGGACAGGGGGCAGTGAACACTGAAGCTTTCTTT. It specifies CAAGQGAVNTEAFF.

V is TRBV7-3 and J is TRBJ2-2, with a weak D call TRBD2 (6 bases). V was pared by 2 bases and J by 2 bases, with 12 bases between. In germline, CDR1 is SGHTA, CDR2 FQGTGA. The CDR3 is made up of 16 amino acids. The CDR3 DNA is TGTGCCAGCAGCTTATCAGGGACTTATAACACCGGGGAGCTGTTTTTT. Translated, it gives CASSLSGTYNTGELFF. Looking up the rest from reference TRBV7-3 and TRBJ2-2 gives the full variable domain: GAGVSQTPSNKVTEKGKYVELRCDPISGHTALYWYRQSLGQGPEFLIYFQGTGAADDSGLPNDRFFAVRPEGSVSTLKIQRTERGDSAVYLCASSLSGTYNTGELFFGEGSRLTVL.

V is TRBV5-6 and J is TRBJ2-6; D is undetermined. Germline lookup yields CDR1 SGHDT and CDR2 YYEEEE. V lost 4 bases, J lost 0 bases, and 8 bases lay in between. The CDR3 consists of 15 residues. The CDR3 nucleotides read TGTGCCAGCAGCACCGACCCCTCTGGGGCCAACGTCCTGACTTTC. It codes for CASSTDPSGANVLTF.